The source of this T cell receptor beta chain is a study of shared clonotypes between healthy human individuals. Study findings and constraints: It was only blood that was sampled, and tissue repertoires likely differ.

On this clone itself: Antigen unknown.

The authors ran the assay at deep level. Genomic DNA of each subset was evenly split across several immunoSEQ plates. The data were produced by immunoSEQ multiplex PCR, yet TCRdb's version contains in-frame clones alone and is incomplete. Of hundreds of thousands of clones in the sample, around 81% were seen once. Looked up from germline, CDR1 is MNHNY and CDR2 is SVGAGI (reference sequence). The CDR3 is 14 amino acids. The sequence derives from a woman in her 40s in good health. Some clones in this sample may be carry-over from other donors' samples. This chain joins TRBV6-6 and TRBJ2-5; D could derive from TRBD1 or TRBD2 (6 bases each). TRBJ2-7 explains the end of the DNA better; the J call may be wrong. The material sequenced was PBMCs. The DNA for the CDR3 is TGTGCCAGCAGTTACTCGCAGGGGACTTACGAGCAGTACTTC. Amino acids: CASSYSQGTYEQYF.